This T cell receptor (beta chain) was sequenced for a study of cytomegalovirus exposure and HLA in healthy donors. For the study at large: Earlier, almost 120 million unique TCR beta sequences were recovered from around 190 million T cells by an analysis. Study findings and constraints: Reports indicated that the classifier achieved high specificity and sensitivity in diagnosing cytomegalovirus status. When a later analysis was performed, an Asian-associated ancestry cluster reportedly had fewer N-insertions than the approximately 680-donor mean.

Primers included in the PCR were 60 Vbeta and 13 Jbeta primers. Clones were read by immunoSEQ multiplex PCR, and TCRdb kept only the in-frame ones, dropping some. The sample lists more than 95,000 clones, approximately 80% occurring once. This clone occurred once. Its target is unknown. V lost 5 bases, J lost 8 bases, and 12 bases lay in between. CDR1 and CDR2 from the germline V gene are MNHEY and SVGAGI. The CDR3 runs 13 residues. The sequencing sample was made of PBMCs. The chain joins TRBV6-5 to TRBJ1-4; weak D call: TRBD1 (5 bases). The sequence was obtained from a woman between 35 and 50 years old in good health and CMV-seropositive. CDR3 nucleotide sequence: TGTGCCAGCAGTAGACCGGGGGGGGAAAAACTGTTTTTT. Its protein product is CASSRPGGEKLFF.